The 31 T cell receptor beta chains in this list originate from one sample, sequenced in a study of cytomegalovirus exposure and HLA in healthy donors. 60 Vbeta and 13 Jbeta primers were used in PCR. Measured with immunoSEQ multiplex PCR; TCRdb has only the in-frame clones, and not every one. The repertoire holds fewer than 150,000 clones, 15% seen once, with under 2.5% in the top ten. Source material: PBMCs. These receptors were obtained from a woman younger than 35 in good health and CMV-seronegative.

This clone appeared a few times. The chain couples TRBV28 to TRBJ2-7; 9 positions match TRBD2. The CDR3 is 14 residues long. The ends lost 7 bases at V and 5 bases at J; junction bases unmatched: 9. Germline CDR1 and CDR2: MDHEN and SYDVKM. In DNA, the CDR3 is TGTGCCAGCACGCGAAGCGGGAGGTACGACGAGCAGTACTTC. This sequence encodes CASTRSGRYDEQYF. Filled out from reference TRBV28 and TRBJ2-7, the complete variable domain reads DVKVTQSSRYLVKRTGEKVFLECVQDMDHENMFWYRQDPGLGLRLIYFSYDVKMKEKGDIPEGYSVSREKKERFSLILESASTNQTSMYLCASTRSGRYDEQYFGPGTRLTVT.

This clone has ten or more counts. The chain couples TRBV28 to TRBJ2-5; tentatively, D is TRBD2 (5 bases). Germline values: CDR1 MDHEN, CDR2 SYDVKM. This CDR3 spans 16 amino acids. V lost 6 bases and J lost 1, with 18 bases in between. CDR3 in DNA: TGTGCCAGCAGACCATATGGCGGGCTGCCCCAAGAGACCCAGTACTTC. Translation: CASRPYGGLPQETQYF.

This clone was observed a handful of times. This chain links TRBV11-2 with TRBJ2-5; 13 bases match TRBD2. The CDR3 totals 16 residues. Trimming took 4 bases from V and 1 from J; bases not matched to a gene: 3. Germline CDR1 is SGHAT and CDR2 is FQNNGV. CDR3 region: CASSSGLAGPQETQYF. The CDR3 DNA reads TGTGCCAGCAGCTCGGGACTAGCGGGGCCCCAAGAGACCCAGTACTTC.

There are a few counts of this clone. The V call is TRBV5-4, the J call TRBJ1-6; D uncertain. Between the trimmed V and J ends, which lost 0 bases and 5 bases, there was a span of 6 bases. Germline CDR1 reads SGHNT; CDR2 reads YYREEE (reference sequence). The CDR3 runs to 14 residues. In DNA form, the CDR3 reads TGTGCCAGCAGCTTGGGGCAGGATAATTCACCCCTCCACTTT. Translated, it gives CASSLGQDNSPLHF.

The chain joins TRBV19 to TRBJ1-5; 7 nucleotides align to TRBD1. The junction had 7 bases not matched to a gene; V was cut back by 4 bases and J by 4 bases. This CDR3 is 15 amino acids long. In germline, CDR1 is LNHDA, CDR2 SQIVND (reference sequence). The CDR3 DNA is TGTGCCAGTAGTACCGGACAGGCGTGGAATCAGCCCCAGCATTTT. It encodes CASSTGQAWNQPQHF. The variable domain in full, with the rest retrieved from reference TRBV19 and TRBJ1-5, is DGGITQSPKYLFRKEGQNVTLSCEQNLNHDAMYWYRQDPGQGLRLIYYSQIVNDFQKGDIAEGYSVSREKKESFPLTVTSAQKNPTAFYLCASSTGQAWNQPQHFGDGTRLSIL.

This clone was seen a few times. CDR3 loop: CAWSGTTSGIYNEQFF. The CDR3 DNA reads TGTGCCTGGAGTGGGACCACTAGCGGAATCTACAATGAGCAGTTCTTC. V usage is TRBV30 and J usage is TRBJ2-1; 8 bases map to TRBD2. Trimming removed 1 base from V and 3 bases from J; junction bases left unmatched: 8. The V gene's germline CDR1 is GTSNPN and CDR2 SVGIG (reference sequence). CDR3 length: 16 amino acids. The variable domain in full, completed from reference TRBV30 and TRBJ2-1, reads SQTIHQWPATLVQPVGSPLSLECTVEGTSNPNLYWYRQAAGRGLQLLFYSVGIGQISSEVPQNLSASRPQDRQFILSSKKLLLSDSGFYLCAWSGTTSGIYNEQFFGPGTRLTVL.

This clone was found a few times. The chain joins TRBV4-1 to TRBJ2-5; tentatively, D is TRBD2 (6 bases). The CDR3 consists of 15 residues. V shed 1 base and J shed 1 base, with 10 bases lying between them. Germline values: CDR1 MGHRA, CDR2 YSYEKL. The CDR3 coding sequence is TGCGCCAGCAGCCAAGGGGAGGTGGGCCAAGAGACCCAGTACTTC. Translating gives CASSQGEVGQETQYF.

This clone was detected only a few times. The V gene is TRBV27, the J gene TRBJ2-7; D remains unclear. The CDR3 length is 13 residues. Germline values: CDR1 MNHEY, CDR2 SMNVEV (reference sequence). V shed 0 bases and J shed 6 bases, with 9 bases lying between them. CDR3 coding DNA: TGTGCCAGCAGTTTATCCGTAGTCACCGAGCAGTACTTC. Its translation is CASSLSVVTEQYF.

The V call is TRBV30, the J call TRBJ1-1, with TRBD1 matching 8 bases. The V and J ends lost 5 bases and 6 bases, in that order; junction bases with no gene match: 11. The CDR3 runs to 14 residues. Germline V gene data show CDR1 as GTSNPN and CDR2 as SVGIG (reference sequence). CDR3 sequence (DNA): TGTGCCTGGGGACAGGGCCTAACTAACCCTGAAGCTTTCTTT. This translates into CAWGQGLTNPEAFF.

V is TRBV10-1 and J is TRBJ2-3; 7 nucleotides align to TRBD1. Losses at the gene ends were 10 bases for V and 2 bases for J; bases not matched to a gene: 9. Looked up from germline, CDR1 is WNHNN and CDR2 is SYGVQD (reference sequence). There are 14 residues in the CDR3. The CDR3 sequence: CATSWDSNTDTQYF. The CDR3 DNA reads as TGCGCCACCTCCTGGGACAGCAACACAGATACGCAGTATTTT.

The V and J genes are TRBV4-3 and TRBJ2-7; possible D gene TRBD2, 5 bases. Germline V gives CDR1 LGHNA, CDR2 YSLEER. The V end lost 0 bases, the J end lost 5 bases, and 17 bases lay between the germline ends. This CDR3 contains 16 residues. The CDR3: CASSQDFPGERNEQYF. CDR3 DNA: TGCGCCAGCAGCCAAGATTTCCCCGGGGAAAGGAACGAGCAGTACTTC.

This clone was seen a handful of times. The V gene is TRBV5-6, the J gene TRBJ1-3; D is unclear. Germline CDR1 and CDR2: SGHDT and YYEEEE. Trimming pared 4 bases from V and 3 bases from J, leaving 14 bases between. There are 15 residues in the CDR3. The CDR3 protein is CASSQGRGSGNTIYF. The CDR3 coding sequence is TGTGCCAGCAGCCAAGGAAGAGGAAGTGGAAACACCATATATTTT.

The chain couples TRBV7-9 to TRBJ2-3; TRBD1 might be the D (6 bases). Germline CDR1 reads SEHNR; CDR2 reads FQNEAQ (reference sequence). CDR3 size: 15 residues. The germline V and J ends were trimmed by 1 base and 3 bases, with 11 bases remaining between them. The CDR3 spells CASSLGQGLTDTQYF. The CDR3 nucleotides are TGTGCCAGCAGCTTAGGTCAGGGGCTGACAGATACGCAGTATTTT.

The gene calls are TRBV7-9 and TRBJ1-1, with TRBD1 matching 10 bases. CDR1 SEHNR and CDR2 FQNEAQ come from the germline V gene (reference sequence). This CDR3 region has 13 residues. V lost 1 base to trimming and J lost 11 bases; unmatched junction nucleotides: 4. CDR3 region: CASSLGQGAFAFF. CDR3 in DNA: TGTGCCAGCAGCTTAGGACAGGGGGCGTTCGCTTTCTTT.

V usage is TRBV5-4 and J usage is TRBJ1-2; 10 bases are shared with TRBD1. Germline CDR1 is SGHNT and CDR2 is YYREEE (reference sequence). The CDR3 length is 15 residues. Trimming took 4 bases from V and 4 from J; bases not matched to a gene: 7. The CDR3 sequence is CASSPGTGDTYGYTF. The DNA of the CDR3 is TGTGCCAGCAGCCCCGGGACAGGGGACACCTATGGCTACACCTTC.

The chain uses TRBV30 and TRBJ2-7; 9 bases agree with TRBD1. Trimming cost V 5 bases and J 2 bases; bases outside gene matches: 10. Germline lookup yields CDR1 GTSNPN and CDR2 SVGIG (reference sequence). The CDR3 spans 15 residues. In DNA form, the CDR3 reads TGTGCCTGGCTAAGACCGGGACAGGGAGCCTACGAGCAGTACTTC. Its translation: CAWLRPGQGAYEQYF.

The rearrangement joins TRBV28 to TRBJ1-5, with a tentative D call TRBD1 (5 bases). The V end was cut by 5 bases, the J end by 2 bases, with 7 bases between. The CDR3 loop spans 13 amino acids. Germline V gene sequence: CDR1 MDHEN, CDR2 SYDVKM. The DNA for the CDR3 is TGTGCCAGCAGTAAAGGGGGCAATCAGCCCCAGCATTTT. It encodes CASSKGGNQPQHF.

The count of this clone is one. This chain connects TRBV14 to TRBJ2-3, with no clear D. V gave up 0 bases and J gave up 7 bases, with 17 bases separating them. Germline V gene lookup returns CDR1 SGHDN and CDR2 FVKESK. There are 16 residues in the CDR3. The CDR3, as DNA: TGTGCCAGCAGCCAAGATTTAAGCTACCAACTGTATACGCAGTATTTT. This sequence encodes CASSQDLSYQLYTQYF.

This clone was counted a few times. The V call is TRBV6-5, the J call TRBJ1-2, with D perhaps matching TRBD1 (6 bases). Germline CDR1 MNHEY, CDR2 SVGAGI. V was trimmed by 2 bases and J by 4 bases, leaving 11 bases between them. This CDR3 comprises 14 residues. The CDR3 DNA reads as TGTGCCAGCAGTTACGTCGCAGGGGCCTATGGCTACACCTTC. Translated, it gives CASSYVAGAYGYTF.

This clone came up a few times. This chain connects TRBV4-2 to TRBJ1-1; 9 nucleotides line up with TRBD1. The germline gives CDR1 LGHNA, CDR2 YNFKEQ. The CDR3 length is 17 residues. The V and J ends lost 0 bases and 7 bases, in that order; junction bases with no gene match: 12. CDR3 region: CASSQEIYETGGFEAFF. CDR3 DNA sequence: TGTGCCAGCAGCCAAGAAATATATGAGACAGGGGGTTTTGAAGCTTTCTTT.

CDR3 loop: CASSQDPDARGGYTF. The CDR3 DNA reads as TGTGCCAGCAGCCAAGATCCGGATGCAAGGGGCGGCTACACCTTC. The chain is built from TRBV4-2 and TRBJ1-2, with D possibly TRBD1 on 5 matching bases. The CDR3 covers 15 residues. Germline V CDR1 and CDR2: LGHNA, YNFKEQ. Trimming shortened V by 0 bases and J by 8 bases, and 16 bases separated the two germline ends.

The chain employs TRBV15 and TRBJ2-7, with D possibly matching TRBD2 (6 bases). This CDR3 contains 13 residues. The V end lost 1 base, the J end lost 5 bases, and 9 bases lay between the germline ends. Germline CDR1 and CDR2: LNHNV and YYDKDF (reference sequence). The CDR3 DNA follows: TGTGCCACCAGCAGAGTAGGAGGGGACGAGCAGTACTTC. It specifies CATSRVGGDEQYF.

This clone has more than one count but fewer than ten. The chain links TRBV5-5 to TRBJ2-7; tentatively, D is TRBD1 (5 bases). The CDR3 has 13 residues. V was cut by 0 bases and J by 2 bases, with 6 bases left in between. Per germline, CDR1 SGHKS and CDR2 YYEKEE (reference sequence). This CDR3 reads CASSLGTPYEQYF. The CDR3 DNA sequence: TGTGCCAGCAGCTTGGGGACACCCTACGAGCAGTACTTC.

A note on this clone: Other DNA sequences in the sample encode the same CDR3. This rearrangement joins TRBV7-3 to TRBJ2-1, with TRBD2 matching over 7 bases. Germline CDR1 reads SGHTA; CDR2 reads FQGTGA. The CDR3 covers 14 residues. V was clipped by 5 bases and J by 4 bases; unmatched bases: 5. The CDR3 reads CASSLGLEYNEQFF. The CDR3 nucleotides are TGTGCCAGCAGCCTTGGACTAGAATACAATGAGCAGTTCTTC.

This clone showed up just a few times. The chain links TRBV27 to TRBJ1-6; the D is unclear. Trimming took 4 bases from V and 6 from J, leaving 16 bases between them. The CDR3 spans 16 residues. Germline CDR1 reads MNHEY; CDR2 reads SMNVEV (reference sequence). In DNA, the CDR3 is TGTGCCAGCAGTTCGCGGTTTAGGTGGCCTAATTCACCCCTCCACTTT. Translation gives CASSSRFRWPNSPLHF.

This clone turned up a few times. The chain is built from TRBV11-3 and TRBJ2-2, with D unresolved. V lost 8 bases to trimming and J lost 5 bases, with 9 bases between them. Germline loops: CDR1 SGHNT, CDR2 YENEEA. The CDR3 loop spans 12 amino acids. The CDR3 reads CASRSVTGELFF. In DNA form, the CDR3 reads TGTGCCAGCCGCTCCGTAACCGGGGAGCTGTTTTTT. The complete variable domain, with remaining parts taken from reference TRBV11-3 and TRBJ2-2, reads EAGVVQSPRYKIIEKKQPVAFWCNPISGHNTLYWYLQNLGQGPELLIRYENEEAVDDSQLPKDRFSAERLKGVDSTLKIQPAELGDSAVYLCASRSVTGELFFGEGSRLTVL.

The CDR3, as DNA: TGTGCCACTAGCGCTCTTGGGGGCAATGAGCAGTTCTTC. This gives the protein CATSALGGNEQFF. The chain employs TRBV11-2 and TRBJ2-1; possibly TRBD2 for D (6 bases). The CDR3 runs 13 residues. The germline V gene encodes CDR1 SGHAT and CDR2 FQNNGV. Trimming took off 10 bases at V and 6 bases at J, with 16 bases between the two ends. Based on the CDR3 plus reference TRBV11-2 and TRBJ2-1, the full variable domain is EAGVAQSPRYKIIEKRQSVAFWCNPISGHATLYWYQQILGQGPKLLIQFQNNGVVDDSQLPKDRFSAERLKGVDSTLKIQPAKLEDSAVYLCATSALGGNEQFFGPGTRLTVL.

The rearrangement uses TRBV30 and TRBJ1-6, with TRBD1 identical over 7 bases. With V trimmed by 4 bases and J by 10 bases, 7 bases remained unmatched. This CDR3 spans 13 amino acids. Germline CDR1 and CDR2: GTSNPN and SVGIG (reference sequence). The CDR3 here is CAWNAIRGSPLHF. CDR3 DNA: TGTGCCTGGAATGCGATCAGGGGGTCACCCCTCCACTTT.

This clone was counted a few times. The chain links TRBV7-2 to TRBJ2-7; TRBD1 matches 9 bases. Trimming removed 4 bases from V and 4 bases from J; junction bases left unmatched: 8. Germline lookup yields CDR1 SGHTA and CDR2 FQGNSA. CDR3 length: 15 residues. CDR3 coding DNA: TGTGCCAGCAGCTACAGGGGGCGAATGGGGTACGAGCAGTACTTC. Translated: CASSYRGRMGYEQYF.

The chain is built from TRBV4-3 and TRBJ2-1, with D perhaps TRBD1 (5 bases). CDR1 LGHNA and CDR2 YSLEER come from the germline V gene. The length of the CDR3 is 15 residues. V was pared by 5 bases and J by 8 bases, with 19 bases between. The CDR3 region has the DNA TGCGCCAGCAGCTCGGACATAACCCCTCCCCATGAGCAGTTCTTC. Protein product: CASSSDITPPHEQFF.

This clone was counted only a few times. The chain has TRBV7-9 and TRBJ2-4, with D possibly TRBD1 on 5 matching bases. The V end lost 3 bases, the J end lost 4 bases, and 10 bases lay between the germline ends. CDR1 is SEHNR and CDR2 is FQNEAQ in the germline V gene (reference sequence). CDR3 length: 14 residues. This CDR3 reads CASSLGQGKNIQYF. The CDR3 region has the DNA TGTGCCAGCAGCTTGGGGCAGGGAAAAAACATTCAGTACTTC.